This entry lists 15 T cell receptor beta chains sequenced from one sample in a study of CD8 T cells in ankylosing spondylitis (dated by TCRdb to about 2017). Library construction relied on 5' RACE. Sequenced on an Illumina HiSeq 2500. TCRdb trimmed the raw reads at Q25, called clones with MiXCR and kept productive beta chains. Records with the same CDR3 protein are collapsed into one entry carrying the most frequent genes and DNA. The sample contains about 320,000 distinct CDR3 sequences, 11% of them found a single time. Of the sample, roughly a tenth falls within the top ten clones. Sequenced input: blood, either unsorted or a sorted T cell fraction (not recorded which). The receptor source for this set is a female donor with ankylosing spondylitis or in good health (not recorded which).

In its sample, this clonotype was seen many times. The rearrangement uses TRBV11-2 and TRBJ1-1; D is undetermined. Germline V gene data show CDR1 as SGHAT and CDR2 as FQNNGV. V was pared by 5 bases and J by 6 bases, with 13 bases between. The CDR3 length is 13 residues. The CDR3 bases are TGTGCCAGCAGCCCCCGCCCTCTGGCTGAAGCTTTCTTT. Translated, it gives CASSPRPLAEAFF.

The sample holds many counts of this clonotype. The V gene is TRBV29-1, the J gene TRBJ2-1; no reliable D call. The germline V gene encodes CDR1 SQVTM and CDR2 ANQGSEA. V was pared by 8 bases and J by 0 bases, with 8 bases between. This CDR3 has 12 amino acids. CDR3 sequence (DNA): TGCAGCAGTGAAGTCTCCTACAATGAGCAGTTCTTC. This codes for CSSEVSYNEQFF.

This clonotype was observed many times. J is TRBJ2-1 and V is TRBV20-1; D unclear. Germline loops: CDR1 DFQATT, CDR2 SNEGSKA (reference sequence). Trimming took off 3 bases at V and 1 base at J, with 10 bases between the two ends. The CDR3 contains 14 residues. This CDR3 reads CSASQLLSYNEQFF. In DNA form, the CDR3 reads TGCAGTGCTAGTCAGCTCCTATCCTACAATGAGCAGTTCTTC.

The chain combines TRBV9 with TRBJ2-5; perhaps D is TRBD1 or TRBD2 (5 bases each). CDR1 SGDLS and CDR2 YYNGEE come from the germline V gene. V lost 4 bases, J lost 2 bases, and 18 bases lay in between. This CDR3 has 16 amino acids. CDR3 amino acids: CASSSGTRANQETQYF. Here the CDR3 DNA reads TGTGCCAGCAGCTCCGGGACCCGGGCGAATCAAGAGACCCAGTACTTC.

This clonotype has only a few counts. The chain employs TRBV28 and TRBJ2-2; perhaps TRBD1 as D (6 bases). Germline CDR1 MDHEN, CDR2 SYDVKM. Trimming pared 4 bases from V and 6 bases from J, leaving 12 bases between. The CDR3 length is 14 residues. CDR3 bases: TGTGCCAGCAGTTACGGGACATTGGCCGGGGAGCTGTTTTTT. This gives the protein CASSYGTLAGELFF.

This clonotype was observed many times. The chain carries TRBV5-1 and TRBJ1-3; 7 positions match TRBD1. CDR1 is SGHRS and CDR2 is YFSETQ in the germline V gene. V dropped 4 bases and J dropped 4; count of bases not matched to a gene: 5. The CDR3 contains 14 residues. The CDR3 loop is CASSPGTEGNTIYF. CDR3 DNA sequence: TGCGCCAGCAGCCCCGGGACAGAAGGAAACACCATATATTTT.

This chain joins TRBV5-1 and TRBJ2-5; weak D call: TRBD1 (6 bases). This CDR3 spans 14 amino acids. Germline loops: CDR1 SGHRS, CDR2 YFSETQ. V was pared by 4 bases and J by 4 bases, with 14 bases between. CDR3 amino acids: CASSPPQGRETQYF. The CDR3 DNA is TGCGCCAGCAGCCCCCCACAGGGTAGAGAGACCCAGTACTTC.

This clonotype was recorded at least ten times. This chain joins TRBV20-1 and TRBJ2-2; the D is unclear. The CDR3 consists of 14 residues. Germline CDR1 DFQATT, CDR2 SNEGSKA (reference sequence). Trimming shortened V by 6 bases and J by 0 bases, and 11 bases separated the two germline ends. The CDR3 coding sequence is TGCAGTGCCATCCGTGGGACGAACACCGGGGAGCTGTTTTTT. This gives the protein CSAIRGTNTGELFF.

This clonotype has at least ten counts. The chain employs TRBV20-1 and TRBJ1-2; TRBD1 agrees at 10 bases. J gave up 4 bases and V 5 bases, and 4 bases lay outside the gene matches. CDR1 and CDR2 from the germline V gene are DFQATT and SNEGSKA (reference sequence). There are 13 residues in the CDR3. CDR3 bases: TGCAGTGCTTGGACAGGGGGGAGCTATGGCTACACCTTC. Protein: CSAWTGGSYGYTF.

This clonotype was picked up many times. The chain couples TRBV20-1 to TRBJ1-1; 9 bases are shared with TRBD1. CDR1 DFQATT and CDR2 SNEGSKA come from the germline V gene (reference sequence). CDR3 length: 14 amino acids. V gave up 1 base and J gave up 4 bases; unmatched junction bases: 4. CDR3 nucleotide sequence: TGCAGTGCTAGAGGCACAGGGGGCTTCACTGAAGCTTTCTTT. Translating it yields CSARGTGGFTEAFF.

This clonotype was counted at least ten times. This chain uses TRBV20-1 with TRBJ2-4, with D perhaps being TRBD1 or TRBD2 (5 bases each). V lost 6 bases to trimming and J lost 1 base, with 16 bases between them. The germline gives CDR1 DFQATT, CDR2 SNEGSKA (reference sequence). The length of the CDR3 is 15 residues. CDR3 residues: CSAGIGTGAKNIQYF. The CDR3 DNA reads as TGCAGTGCGGGTATTGGGACGGGTGCCAAAAACATTCAGTACTTC.

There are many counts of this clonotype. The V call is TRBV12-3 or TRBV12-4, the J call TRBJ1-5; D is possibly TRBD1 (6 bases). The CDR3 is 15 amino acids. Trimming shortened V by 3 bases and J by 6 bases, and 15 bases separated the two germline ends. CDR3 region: CASSFQGRVGQPQHF. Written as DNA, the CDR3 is TGTGCCAGCAGTTTCCAGGGGAGGGTGGGTCAGCCCCAGCATTTT.

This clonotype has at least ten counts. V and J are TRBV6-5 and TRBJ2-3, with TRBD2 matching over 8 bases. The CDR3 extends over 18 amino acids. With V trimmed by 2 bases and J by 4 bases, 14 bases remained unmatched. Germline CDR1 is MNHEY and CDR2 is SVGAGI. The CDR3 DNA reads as TGTGCCAGCAGTTACGGGGCGGGGGGCTTGGGACTGGCAGATACGCAGTATTTT. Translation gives CASSYGAGGLGLADTQYF.

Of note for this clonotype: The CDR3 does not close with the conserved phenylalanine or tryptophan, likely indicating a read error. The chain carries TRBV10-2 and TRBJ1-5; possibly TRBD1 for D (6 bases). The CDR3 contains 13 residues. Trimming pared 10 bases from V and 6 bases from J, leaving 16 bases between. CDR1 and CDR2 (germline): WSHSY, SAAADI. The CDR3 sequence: CATITGLAQPQHS. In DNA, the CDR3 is TGCGCCACTATTACAGGGTTGGCTCAGCCCCAGCATTCT.

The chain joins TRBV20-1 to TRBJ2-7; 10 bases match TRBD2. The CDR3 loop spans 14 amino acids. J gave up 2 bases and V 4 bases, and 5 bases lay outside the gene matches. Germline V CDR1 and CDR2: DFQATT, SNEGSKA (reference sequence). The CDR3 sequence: CSATQREGPYEQYF. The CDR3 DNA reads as TGCAGTGCTACTCAGCGGGAGGGCCCCTACGAGCAGTACTTC.